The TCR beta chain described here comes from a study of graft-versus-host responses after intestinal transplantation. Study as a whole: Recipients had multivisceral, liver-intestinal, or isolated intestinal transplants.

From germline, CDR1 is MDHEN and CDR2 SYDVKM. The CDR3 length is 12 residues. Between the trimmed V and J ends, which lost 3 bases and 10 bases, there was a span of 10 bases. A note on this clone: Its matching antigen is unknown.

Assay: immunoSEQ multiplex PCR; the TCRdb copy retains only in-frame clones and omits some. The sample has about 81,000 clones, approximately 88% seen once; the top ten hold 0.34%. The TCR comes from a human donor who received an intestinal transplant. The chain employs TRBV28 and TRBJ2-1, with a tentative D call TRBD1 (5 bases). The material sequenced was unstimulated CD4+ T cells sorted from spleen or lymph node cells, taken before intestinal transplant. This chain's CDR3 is CASSFQGWEQFF. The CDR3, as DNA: TGTGCCAGCAGTTTTCAGGGATGGGAGCAGTTCTTC. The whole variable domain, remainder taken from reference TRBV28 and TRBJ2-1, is DVKVTQSSRYLVKRTGEKVFLECVQDMDHENMFWYRQDPGLGLRLIYFSYDVKMKEKGDIPEGYSVSREKKERFSLILESASTNQTSMYLCASSFQGWEQFFGPGTRLTVL.